Each of the 9 T cell receptor beta chains below was sequenced from the same sample in a study of early T cells in non-severe SARS-CoV-2 infection. Via MiXCR, TCRdb re-called the 5' RACE reads, giving one row per CDR3 protein. This table holds 63,000 or so distinct CDR3 sequences, over 9.5% found once. The source was whole blood, collected at baseline. These receptors were collected from an adult who was a healthcare worker with PCR-confirmed SARS-CoV-2 infection or an uninfected control (not recorded which).

This clonotype was detected ten times or more. The chain combines TRBV7-3 with TRBJ2-5, with D uncertain. The CDR3 has 13 residues. The germline V gene has CDR1 SGHTA and CDR2 FQGTGA. Deletions cut 1 base from V and 2 bases from J, with 5 bases between. CDR3 bases: TGTGCCAGCAGCTTAAGCAGACAAGAGACCCAGTACTTC. As protein: CASSLSRQETQYF.

This chain uses TRBV6-5 with TRBJ2-3; TRBD1 matches 9 bases. V dropped 6 bases and J dropped 4; count of bases not matched to a gene: 2. CDR3 length: 13 residues. Germline lookup yields CDR1 MNHEY and CDR2 SVGAGI. This CDR3 is CASRRQGADTQYF. As DNA, the CDR3 is TGTGCCAGCAGAAGACAGGGGGCAGATACGCAGTATTTT.

This chain joins TRBV7-2 and TRBJ1-4, with D unclear. The CDR3 extends over 13 amino acids. Germline V gene data show CDR1 as SGHTA and CDR2 as FQGNSA. V was clipped by 6 bases and J by 0 bases, with 5 bases between them. DNA for the CDR3: TGTGCCAGCAGGGATGCAACTAATGAAAAACTGTTTTTT. It is translated as CASRDATNEKLFF.

J is TRBJ2-1 and V is TRBV11-1; 7 positions agree with TRBD2. V lost 0 bases and J lost 9; bases outside the gene matches: 8. This CDR3 is built from 15 residues. Germline lookup yields CDR1 SGHAT and CDR2 FQDESV (reference sequence). Here the CDR3 DNA reads TGTGCCAGCAGCTTAGCTGCTTCGTGGGAGGGTGAGCAGTTCTTC. This gives the protein CASSLAASWEGEQFF.

This sequence joins TRBV10-3 and TRBJ2-3; possibly TRBD2 for D (5 bases). V was cut by 4 bases and J by 2 bases, with 10 bases left in between. Germline V gene lookup returns CDR1 ENHRY and CDR2 SYGVKD. This CDR3 contains 14 residues. The CDR3 region has the DNA TGTGCCATCAGTGTTGCGAGGGACACAGATACGCAGTATTTT. This encodes CAISVARDTDTQYF.

This clonotype was counted many times. This chain joins TRBV6-5 and TRBJ2-3; D is uncertain. In germline, CDR1 is MNHEY, CDR2 SVGAGI. The length of the CDR3 is 16 residues. V was pared by 0 bases and J by 2 bases, with 12 bases between. The CDR3 spells CASSYSSIGDTDTQYF. CDR3 DNA sequence: TGTGCCAGCAGTTACTCGTCGATCGGAGACACAGATACGCAGTATTTT.

The table lists this clonotype with a few counts. This chain links TRBV7-9 with TRBJ1-1; D gene uncertain. Germline CDR1 reads SEHNR; CDR2 reads FQNEAQ (reference sequence). Between the trimmed V and J ends, which lost 5 bases and 5 bases, there was a span of 9 bases. The CDR3 spans 12 residues. The CDR3 loop reads CASSHQTTEAFF. CDR3 coding DNA: TGTGCCAGCAGCCACCAGACTACTGAAGCTTTCTTT. The variable domain in full, completed from reference TRBV7-9 and TRBJ1-1, reads DTGVSQNPRHKITKRGQNVTFRCDPISEHNRLYWYRQTLGQGPEFLTYFQNEAQLEKSRLLSDRFSAERPKGSFSTLEIQRTEQGDSAMYLCASSHQTTEAFFGQGTRLTVV.

The J gene is TRBJ2-3, the V gene TRBV2, with 7 positions matching TRBD2. Per germline, CDR1 SNHLY and CDR2 FYNNEI. With V trimmed by 5 bases and J by 0 bases, 5 bases remained unmatched. The CDR3 runs 15 residues. The CDR3 protein is CASSPVLASTDTQYF. CDR3 coding DNA: TGTGCCAGCAGTCCTGTACTAGCGAGCACAGATACGCAGTATTTT.

The J gene is TRBJ1-5, the V gene TRBV20-1; the match to TRBD1 covers 7 bases. V lost 5 bases and J lost 1; bases outside the gene matches: 8. CDR3 size: 15 residues. Germline CDR1 reads DFQATT; CDR2 reads SNEGSKA (reference sequence). The DNA of the CDR3 is TGCAGTGCTCTCCTCACAGGGGAGAGCAATCAGCCCCAGCATTTT. Amino acid sequence: CSALLTGESNQPQHF.